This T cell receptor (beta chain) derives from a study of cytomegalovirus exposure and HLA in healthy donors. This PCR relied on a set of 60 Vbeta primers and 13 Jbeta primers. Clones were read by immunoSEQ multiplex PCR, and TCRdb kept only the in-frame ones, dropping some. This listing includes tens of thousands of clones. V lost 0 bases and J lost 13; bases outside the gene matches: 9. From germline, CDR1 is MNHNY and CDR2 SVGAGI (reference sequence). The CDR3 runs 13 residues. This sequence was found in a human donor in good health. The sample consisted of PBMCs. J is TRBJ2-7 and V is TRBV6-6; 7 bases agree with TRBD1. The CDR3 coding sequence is TGTGCCAGCAGTTACTCGAGCGCTACAGGGGACTACTTC. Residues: CASSYSSATGDYF.